The 30 T cell receptor beta chains in this list originate from one sample, sequenced in a study of T cell responses to AZD1222 COVID-19 vaccine. Assay: immunoSEQ multiplex PCR; the TCRdb copy retains only in-frame clones and omits some. The sample holds around 130,000 clones, 90% to 95% seen once. Sequenced here: peripheral blood, sampled on day 0 of AZD1222 vaccination. The receptors were sampled from an adult in good health.

J is TRBJ1-4 and V is TRBV6-1; possibly TRBD1 for D (6 bases). Trimming pared 3 bases from V and 13 bases from J, leaving 24 bases between. CDR3 size: 16 residues. Germline V gene sequence: CDR1 MNHNS, CDR2 SASEGT. The CDR3 sequence: CASSEVGTTYFSVLFF. The DNA of the CDR3 is TGTGCCAGCAGTGAGGTCGGGACAACATATTTTTCGGTACTGTTTTTT.

The genes are TRBV7-8 and TRBJ1-4; tentatively, D is TRBD1 (6 bases). Germline assignment: CDR1 SGHVS and CDR2 FQNEAQ. V was pared by 4 bases and J by 8 bases, with 20 bases between. The CDR3 sequence is 16 residues long. The CDR3 spells CASSSPAGELQEKLFF. DNA of the CDR3: TGTGCCAGCAGCTCCCCCGCAGGGGAGTTACAGGAAAAACTGTTTTTT.

V is TRBV10-3 and J is TRBJ1-4; D gene ambiguous. Germline V lookup: CDR1 ENHRY, CDR2 SYGVKD. Trimming took 3 bases from V and 5 from J, leaving 10 bases between them. This CDR3 spans 14 amino acids. CDR3 sequence: CAISDLALNEKLFF. Here the CDR3 DNA reads TGTGCCATCAGTGATCTTGCCTTAAATGAAAAACTGTTTTTT.

The chain recombines TRBV7-9 with TRBJ1-1; unclear D gene. Germline V gene data show CDR1 as SEHNR and CDR2 as FQNEAQ (reference sequence). The ends were cut back, 4 bases at V and 5 bases at J, with 11 bases in the middle. The CDR3 length is 13 residues. The CDR3 coding sequence is TGTGCCAGCAGCTCTCCGCAGAGGACTGAAGCTTTCTTT. It codes for CASSSPQRTEAFF. Complete variable domain (other parts from reference TRBV7-9 and TRBJ1-1): DTGVSQNPRHKITKRGQNVTFRCDPISEHNRLYWYRQTLGQGPEFLTYFQNEAQLEKSRLLSDRFSAERPKGSFSTLEIQRTEQGDSAMYLCASSSPQRTEAFFGQGTRLTVV.

The CDR3 loop is CASSSGGGFYRTDTQYF. CDR3 DNA sequence: TGTGCCAGCAGCTCGGGAGGGGGCTTCTATCGCACAGATACGCAGTATTTT. The chain has TRBV28 and TRBJ2-3, with D tentatively TRBD2 (8 bases). Trimming cost V 6 bases and J 1 base, with 20 bases left between them. Germline V gene sequence: CDR1 MDHEN, CDR2 SYDVKM. The CDR3 covers 17 residues.

The chain is built from TRBV6-1 and TRBJ2-6, with no clear D. Trimming stripped 3 bases from V and 3 bases from J, with 9 bases between. The CDR3 covers 15 residues. CDR1 and CDR2 (germline): MNHNS, SASEGT. This chain's CDR3 is CASSEGFSGANVLTF. CDR3 sequence (DNA): TGTGCCAGCAGTGAGGGGTTTAGTGGGGCCAACGTCCTGACTTTC.

This clone was detected once. The CDR3 nucleotides read TGTGCCAGCAGGGTGGCAGGGGAATATGGCTACACCTTC. The encoded protein is CASRVAGEYGYTF. The rearrangement links TRBV6-5 to TRBJ1-2, with a weak D call TRBD1 (6 bases). Germline V gene lookup returns CDR1 MNHEY and CDR2 SVGAGI. Trimming shortened V by 6 bases and J by 5 bases, and 13 bases separated the two germline ends. The CDR3 totals 13 residues.

The chain couples TRBV18 to TRBJ1-2; no clear D. This CDR3 has 15 amino acids. Trimming took 0 bases from V and 4 from J, leaving 12 bases between them. In germline, CDR1 is KGHSH, CDR2 LQKENI. CDR3: CASSPPQKTIYGYTF. The CDR3 DNA is TGTGCCAGCTCACCACCGCAGAAAACTATCTATGGCTACACCTTC.

The chain carries TRBV19 and TRBJ1-3; no clear D gene. CDR1 is LNHDA, CDR2 SQIVND, per germline (reference sequence). Trimming cost V 9 bases and J 2 bases, with 14 bases left between them. This CDR3 has 14 amino acids. In DNA form, the CDR3 reads TGTGCCAGCAGGACGGATTTACCTGGAAACACCATATATTTT. Translated: CASRTDLPGNTIYF.

V and J are TRBV6-6 and TRBJ2-1; 11 bases line up with TRBD2. The CDR3 contains 15 residues. Germline CDR1 MNHNY, CDR2 SVGAGI (reference sequence). V lost 6 bases, J lost 3 bases, and 4 bases stayed unmatched. The CDR3 sequence is CASRRLAGIYNEQFF. In DNA, the CDR3 is TGTGCCAGCAGACGACTAGCGGGGATCTACAATGAGCAGTTCTTC.

This chain joins TRBV3-1 (or the pseudogene TRBV3-2) and TRBJ1-5; D is uncertain. Germline CDR1 LGHDT, CDR2 YNNKEL (reference sequence). V was pared by 0 bases and J by 0 bases, with 6 bases between. The CDR3 extends over 15 amino acids. The CDR3 loop is CASSQDGLSNQPQHF. The DNA for the CDR3 is TGTGCCAGCAGCCAAGATGGACTTAGCAATCAGCCCCAGCATTTT.

The chain employs TRBV10-3 and TRBJ2-7; D perhaps matches TRBD2 (5 bases). Trimming removed 3 bases at V and 2 bases at J, with 23 bases between. The CDR3 is made up of 18 amino acids. Germline lookup yields CDR1 ENHRY and CDR2 SYGVKD. CDR3 protein: CAISDPSRSGGLTYEQYF. Here the CDR3 DNA reads TGTGCCATCAGTGATCCCTCCCGGAGCGGCGGGCTAACCTACGAGCAGTACTTC.

The J gene is TRBJ2-1, the V gene TRBV29-1; 13 bases agree with TRBD2. Trimming removed 6 bases from V and 2 bases from J; junction bases left unmatched: 4. Germline V CDR1 and CDR2: SQVTM, ANQGSEA. The CDR3 is 15 residues long. DNA for the CDR3: TGCAGCGTCGCGGGACTAGCGGGGCCCTACAATGAGCAGTTCTTC. This gives the protein CSVAGLAGPYNEQFF.

V usage is TRBV3-1 (or the pseudogene TRBV3-2) and J usage is TRBJ2-2; D is undetermined. The CDR3 has 14 residues. Germline V gene data show CDR1 as LGHDT and CDR2 as YNNKEL (reference sequence). V lost 1 base to trimming and J lost 6 bases, with 9 bases between them. The CDR3 nucleotides read TGTGCCAGCAGCCAAGGGCTAGGCGCCGGGGAGCTGTTTTTT. Amino acids: CASSQGLGAGELFF.

The J gene is TRBJ2-3, the V gene TRBV5-1, with 14 positions matching TRBD2. J gave up 6 bases and V 4 bases, and 7 bases lay outside the gene matches. This CDR3 is built from 16 residues. CDR1 and CDR2 (germline): SGHRS, YFSETQ. Written as DNA, the CDR3 is TGCGCCAGCAGCCGTACCGGGACTAGCGGGAGTGATACGCAGTATTTT. Translation: CASSRTGTSGSDTQYF.

The chain uses TRBV4-3 and TRBJ1-6; 9 positions agree with TRBD1. The germline V gene has CDR1 LGHNA and CDR2 YSLEER. The CDR3 has 17 residues. Trimming removed 4 bases from V and 8 bases from J; junction bases left unmatched: 12. CDR3 DNA: TGCGCCAGCAGCCCCGAGCAGGGCGGGACAGGGTATTCACCCCTCCACTTT. It is translated as CASSPEQGGTGYSPLHF.

CDR3 in DNA: TGCGCCAGCAGCCAAGGTACCAGTCAAGGGTGGCAGTATTTT. This sequence encodes CASSQGTSQGWQYF. The rearrangement joins TRBV4-3 to TRBJ2-3; the D is unclear. The CDR3 consists of 14 residues. In germline, CDR1 is LGHNA, CDR2 YSLEER. The germline V and J ends were trimmed by 1 base and 11 bases, with 16 bases remaining between them.

V usage is TRBV2 and J usage is TRBJ2-6, with TRBD1 as a possible D gene (6 bases). V lost 3 bases and J 0 bases, leaving 18 bases between the germline ends. CDR3 length equals 19 residues. Germline V gene data show CDR1 as SNHLY and CDR2 as FYNNEI. This CDR3 reads CASSDSSGTPNSGANVLTF. The CDR3 coding sequence is TGTGCCAGCAGTGATTCTTCCGGGACACCTAACTCTGGGGCCAACGTCCTGACTTTC.

This clone was seen once. The V call is TRBV10-3, the J call TRBJ2-3; the D call may be TRBD1 or TRBD2 (5 bases each). The CDR3 contains 18 residues. The V and J ends lost 3 bases and 0 bases respectively, with 19 bases between them. CDR1 ENHRY and CDR2 SYGVKD come from the germline V gene. The CDR3 loop reads CAISDPRGARPSTDTQYF. CDR3 sequence (DNA): TGTGCCATCAGTGACCCCCGAGGGGCCCGACCTAGCACAGATACGCAGTATTTT.

The gene calls are TRBV6-6 and TRBJ2-7; 12 nucleotides agree with TRBD2. CDR1 MNHNY and CDR2 SVGAGI come from the germline V gene (reference sequence). V dropped 6 bases and J dropped 4; count of bases not matched to a gene: 7. The CDR3 runs 15 residues. As DNA, the CDR3 is TGTGCCAGCAGAAGACTAGCGGGAGAAATATACGAGCAGTACTTC. Protein product: CASRRLAGEIYEQYF.

The rearrangement links TRBV5-8 to TRBJ1-5; perhaps TRBD1 as D (6 bases). Trimming stripped 4 bases from V and 7 bases from J, with 21 bases between. The CDR3 loop spans 16 amino acids. Germline V gives CDR1 SGHTS, CDR2 YDEGEE. The CDR3 DNA sequence: TGTGCCAGCAGCCCCGGAGAGGGGGAAGGGTTACAGCCCCAGCATTTT. Protein product: CASSPGEGEGLQPQHF.

The chain combines TRBV5-1 with TRBJ1-1, with 8 positions matching TRBD1. The CDR3 runs to 13 residues. Trimming at V came to 6 bases and at J to 4 bases, leaving 5 bases not matched to a gene. Germline loops: CDR1 SGHRS, CDR2 YFSETQ. DNA of the CDR3: TGCGCCAGCACCCCGACAGGGGTCACTGAAGCTTTCTTT. Amino acids: CASTPTGVTEAFF.

The rearrangement links TRBV7-8 to TRBJ1-3; D is unclear. V lost 5 bases and J 2 bases, leaving 7 bases between the germline ends. This CDR3 is 13 amino acids long. Germline lookup yields CDR1 SGHVS and CDR2 FQNEAQ. As DNA, the CDR3 is TGTGCCAGCAGCCCCTTTACTGGAAACACCATATATTTT. This codes for CASSPFTGNTIYF.

The chain employs TRBV19 and TRBJ1-5; D call uncertain. This CDR3 region has 16 residues. Trimming removed 5 bases at V and 1 base at J, with 15 bases between. Germline V gives CDR1 LNHDA, CDR2 SQIVND (reference sequence). CDR3 loop: CASSFGRPLSNQPQHF. The CDR3 bases are TGTGCCAGTAGTTTCGGACGCCCCTTAAGCAATCAGCCCCAGCATTTT.

The rearrangement uses TRBV19 and TRBJ2-1; 8 bases map to TRBD2. J lost 8 bases, V lost 4 bases, and 13 bases had no gene match. The CDR3 contains 16 residues. Germline V gene data show CDR1 as LNHDA and CDR2 as SQIVND (reference sequence). The CDR3, as DNA: TGTGCCAGTAGTACCGGGGGGGGAGGAGGAATGTATGAGCAGTTCTTC. Translation gives CASSTGGGGGMYEQFF.

This chain connects TRBV5-4 to TRBJ2-7; weak D call: TRBD1 (6 bases). V lost 2 bases to trimming and J lost 3 bases, with 15 bases between them. The CDR3 loop spans 15 amino acids. CDR1 is SGHNT, CDR2 YYREEE, per germline (reference sequence). CDR3 amino acids: CASSLPGQTIYEQYF. CDR3 sequence (DNA): TGTGCCAGCAGCTTACCCGGACAGACAATCTACGAGCAGTACTTC.

V is TRBV10-3 and J is TRBJ1-3; no firm D call. V was trimmed by 2 bases and J by 0 bases, leaving 8 bases between them. Germline V gene lookup returns CDR1 ENHRY and CDR2 SYGVKD. The CDR3 loop spans 15 amino acids. CDR3 DNA sequence: TGTGCCATCAGTGAGAGAGTACCCTCTGGAAACACCATATATTTT. This translates into CAISERVPSGNTIYF.

The J gene is TRBJ2-7, the V gene TRBV30; D is ambiguous. V was cut by 0 bases and J by 2 bases, with 8 bases left in between. The CDR3 spans 13 residues. Germline CDR1 is GTSNPN and CDR2 is SVGIG (reference sequence). CDR3 DNA: TGTGCCTGGAGTGTAGGGAACCCCTACGAGCAGTACTTC. This codes for CAWSVGNPYEQYF.

This clone was observed a single time. This chain connects TRBV11-2 to TRBJ2-5, with a weak D call TRBD2 (6 bases). CDR3 length equals 15 residues. The germline V and J ends were trimmed by 3 bases and 2 bases, with 13 bases remaining between them. Germline V gene data show CDR1 as SGHAT and CDR2 as FQNNGV. The DNA for the CDR3 is TGTGCCAGCAGCTTGGAGAGGGCGGGACAAGAGACCCAGTACTTC. It yields the protein CASSLERAGQETQYF.

This clone was found once. The rearrangement links TRBV3-1 (or the pseudogene TRBV3-2) to TRBJ2-7, with D maybe TRBD2 (6 bases). The CDR3 is 14 amino acids. V lost 5 bases and J 2 bases, leaving 13 bases between the germline ends. Germline-derived CDR1 and CDR2 are LGHDT and YNNKEL (reference sequence). The CDR3 protein is CASSGGLFPYEQYF. CDR3 nucleotide sequence: TGTGCCAGCAGCGGGGGACTTTTCCCCTACGAGCAGTACTTC.